This T cell receptor beta chain was identified in a study of CXCR3-negative and CXCR3-positive naive CD8 T cells. On this clonotype: Antigen: not known.

The CDR3 runs to 12 residues. Per germline, CDR1 LNHDA and CDR2 SQIVND (reference sequence). Whole-study results and caveats: High diversity, comparable across both naive subsets, contrasted with much lower diversity in memory CD8+ cells.

Preparation of TRB cDNA libraries relied on 5' RACE carrying UMI labels. TCRdb re-called the 5' RACE reads and shows each CDR3 protein once, DNA omitted. This sample's clone table lists approximately 5,300 distinct CDR3 sequences. What was sequenced was naive CXCR3- CD8+ T cells from blood. Subset: CD45RO-CCR7+CD27+CD95- naive CD8+ T cells lacking CXCR3 (TNR3-). The V and J genes are TRBV19 and TRBJ1-1. This TCR came from a human donor in good health. Some clones in this sample may be carry-over from other donors' samples. The CDR3 region is CASSIGITEAFF.